This TCR beta chain is from a study of T cells in Graves' hyperthyroidism and ophthalmopathy. TCR beta CDR3 regions were amplified from RNA transcripts. An initial round of RT-PCR targeting the TCR CDR3 relied on the HTBI primer set. TCRdb passed the multiplex PCR reads through MiXCR, listing each CDR3 protein once. The sample consists of 350,000 or so distinct CDR3 sequences, 15% to 20% of them appearing once. This clonotype has at least ten counts. The length of the CDR3 is 21 residues. Germline lookup yields CDR1 LGHNT and CDR2 FRNRAP. The V segment lost 1 base and the J segment 2 bases; nucleotides outside the gene matches: 20. Patients with ophthalmopathy all had a Clinical Activity Score of at least 3, a NOSPECS grade of at least 4 and duration under 3 months.

This clonotype was obtained from a woman aged 40 to 50 with Graves' ophthalmopathy. The sequencing input was blood. The chain joins TRBV12-5 to TRBJ2-1; TRBD2 matches at 7 bases. CDR3 in amino acids: CASGLGPHSDGGRMTYNEQFF. DNA of the CDR3: TGTGCTAGTGGTTTGGGACCTCACTCGGACGGCGGGAGAATGACCTACAATGAGCAGTTCTTC.